Presented here are 26 T cell receptor beta chains from one specimen sequenced in a study of T cell responses to AZD1222 COVID-19 vaccine. Here immunoSEQ multiplex PCR was the method, and the copy in TCRdb shows in-frame clones only, minus some. The profile shows 120,000 to 150,000 clones, around 90% of them singletons. The sample here was peripheral blood, taken on day 0 of MenACWY control vaccination. These receptors all come from an adult in good health.

The J gene is TRBJ2-2, the V gene TRBV7-3; 7 nucleotides match TRBD1. The V and J ends lost 4 bases and 5 bases, in that order; junction bases with no gene match: 4. Germline lookup yields CDR1 SGHTA and CDR2 FQGTGA. CDR3 length: 14 amino acids. CDR3 nucleotides: TGTGCCAGCAGCTCGACAGGGAATACCGGGGAGCTGTTTTTT. Its translation is CASSSTGNTGELFF.

This clone has more than one count but fewer than ten. CDR3 region: CASKASGGLNNEQFF. The CDR3 nucleotides read TGTGCCAGCAAGGCTAGCGGGGGACTGAACAATGAGCAGTTCTTC. The V and J genes are TRBV27 and TRBJ2-1, with TRBD2 identical over 10 bases. Germline assignment: CDR1 MNHEY and CDR2 SMNVEV (reference sequence). V dropped 7 bases and J dropped 5; count of bases not matched to a gene: 8. The CDR3 sequence is 15 residues long.

The chain carries TRBV25-1 and TRBJ1-6; D call uncertain. The CDR3 is made up of 15 amino acids. Per germline, CDR1 MGHDK and CDR2 SYGVNS. Trimming left V 4 bases short and J 4 bases short, with 11 bases between. CDR3 DNA sequence: TGTGCCAGCAGTGCACGGGGTGCTTATAATTCACCCCTCCACTTT. Translating gives CASSARGAYNSPLHF. Full variable domain (rest looked up from reference TRBV25-1 and TRBJ1-6): EADIYQTPRYLVIGTGKKITLECSQTMGHDKMYWYQQDPGMELHLIHYSYGVNSTEKGDLSSESTVSRIRTEHFPLTLESARPSHTSQYLCASSARGAYNSPLHFGNGTRLTVT.

The V call is TRBV2, the J call TRBJ2-4; D perhaps matches TRBD2 (6 bases). V lost 6 bases and J 0 bases, leaving 12 bases between the germline ends. CDR1 is SNHLY and CDR2 is FYNNEI in the germline V gene. This CDR3 is 15 amino acids long. The CDR3 sequence: CASREGVLAKNIQYF. The CDR3 DNA reads TGTGCCAGCAGGGAGGGAGTTCTAGCCAAAAACATTCAGTACTTC.

The CDR3 bases are TGTGCCACCAGTGATTCGGGAACTCAGCCCCAGCATTTT. Translated, it gives CATSDSGTQPQHF. V usage is TRBV24-1 and J usage is TRBJ1-5; D gene ambiguous. V lost 2 bases, J lost 6 bases, and 7 bases lay in between. The CDR3 length is 13 residues. Germline V gene data show CDR1 as KGHDR and CDR2 as SFDVKD.

CDR3 region: CASSLAPGLAGALSTGELFF. The CDR3 DNA reads TGTGCCAGCAGCTTAGCCCCGGGACTAGCGGGGGCCCTGAGCACCGGGGAGCTGTTTTTT. This rearrangement joins TRBV7-6 to TRBJ2-2, with 14 bases fitting TRBD2. J gave up 4 bases and V 0 bases, and 10 bases lay outside the gene matches. CDR1 and CDR2 from the germline V gene are SGHVS and FNYEAQ. This CDR3 comprises 20 residues.

The chain employs TRBV11-2 and TRBJ1-3; maybe TRBD1 (6 bases). The CDR3 loop spans 15 amino acids. V lost 1 base and J 4 bases, leaving 11 bases between the germline ends. Germline CDR1 is SGHAT and CDR2 is FQNNGV. In DNA form, the CDR3 reads TGTGCCAGCAGCTTAGGCAGGGACATAGGAAACACCATATATTTT. It yields the protein CASSLGRDIGNTIYF.

V gene TRBV2 combines with J gene TRBJ1-5; D may be TRBD1 (5 bases). From germline, CDR1 is SNHLY and CDR2 FYNNEI. Trimming cost V 8 bases and J 5 bases, with 13 bases left between them. The CDR3 totals 13 residues. The DNA of the CDR3 is TGTGCCAGCTGGGGAGGGGTTGATCAGCCCCAGCATTTT. Amino acid sequence: CASWGGVDQPQHF. Drawing the rest from reference TRBV2 and TRBJ1-5, the complete variable domain is EPEVTQTPSHQVTQMGQEVILRCVPISNHLYFYWYRQILGQKVEFLVSFYNNEISEKSEIFDDQFSVERPDGSNFTLKIRSTKLEDSAMYFCASWGGVDQPQHFGDGTRLSIL.

CDR3 coding DNA: TGTGCCAGCAGTTACGGGTGGGATTCACCCCTCCACTTT. Protein product: CASSYGWDSPLHF. V and J are TRBV6-5 and TRBJ1-6; D not certain. Trimming removed 2 bases from V and 8 bases from J, with 7 bases in between. The V gene's germline CDR1 is MNHEY and CDR2 SVGAGI. The CDR3 covers 13 residues.

This clone was seen a handful of times. The rearrangement uses TRBV7-2 and TRBJ1-2; maybe TRBD1 (6 bases). CDR1 is SGHTA and CDR2 is FQGNSA in the germline V gene. V was clipped by 3 bases and J by 4 bases, with 9 bases between them. The CDR3 runs to 13 residues. In nucleotides, the CDR3 is TGTGCCAGCAGCTTGCAGGGGATCTATGGCTACACCTTC. This translates into CASSLQGIYGYTF.

This clone was counted once. The V gene is TRBV11-2, the J gene TRBJ1-1; D perhaps matches TRBD1 (5 bases). The germline gives CDR1 SGHAT, CDR2 FQNNGV. The ends were cut back, 1 base at V and 1 base at J, with 13 bases in the middle. This CDR3 has 16 residues. Here the CDR3 DNA reads TGTGCCAGCAGCTTAGGGTGGGGCAGTGAGAACACTGAAGCTTTCTTT. This encodes CASSLGWGSENTEAFF.

The J gene is TRBJ2-7, the V gene TRBV7-2; no clear D. Germline V gives CDR1 SGHTA, CDR2 FQGNSA. CDR3 length: 13 residues. V lost 5 bases and J 5 bases, leaving 13 bases between the germline ends. The CDR3 DNA reads as TGTGCCAGCAGCCCAGCCAATCGCCACGAGCAGTACTTC. As protein: CASSPANRHEQYF. Supplemented by reference TRBV7-2 and TRBJ2-7, the full variable domain reads GAGVSQSPSNKVTEKGKDVELRCDPISGHTALYWYRQSLGQGLEFLIYFQGNSAPDKSGLPSDRFSAERTGGSVSTLTIQRTQQEDSAVYLCASSPANRHEQYFGPGTRLTVT.

The CDR3 bases are TGTGCCAGCGAGCCGGGACTAGCGGTAGCCAAAAACATTCAGTACTTC. Protein: CASEPGLAVAKNIQYF. The rearrangement links TRBV2 to TRBJ2-4, with 11 bases lining up with TRBD2. CDR1 and CDR2 from the germline V gene are SNHLY and FYNNEI. The CDR3 consists of 16 residues. V lost 8 bases and J lost 0; bases outside the gene matches: 6.

The V and J genes are TRBV5-4 and TRBJ2-1; a weak D match, TRBD2 (5 bases). The germline V gene has CDR1 SGHNT and CDR2 YYREEE (reference sequence). Trimming stripped 0 bases from V and 7 bases from J, with 11 bases between. The CDR3 is 14 amino acids. The CDR3 nucleotides read TGTGCCAGCAGCTTGGAGGGCCGGGGAAATGAGCAGTTCTTC. It translates to CASSLEGRGNEQFF. Drawing the rest from reference TRBV5-4 and TRBJ2-1, the complete variable domain is ETGVTQSPTHLIKTRGQQVTLRCSSQSGHNTVSWYQQALGQGPQFIFQYYREEENGRGNFPPRFSGLQFPNYSSELNVNALELDDSALYLCASSLEGRGNEQFFGPGTRLTVL.

This clone was found once. The J gene is TRBJ1-4, the V gene TRBV5-1, with D unresolved. Per germline, CDR1 SGHRS and CDR2 YFSETQ. The V end lost 4 bases, the J end lost 11 bases, and 15 bases lay between the germline ends. The CDR3 runs 13 residues. The DNA for the CDR3 is TGCGCCAGCAGCCCCCAAACGGGAAGTAAACTGTTTTTT. Translating it yields CASSPQTGSKLFF. Looking up the rest from reference TRBV5-1 and TRBJ1-4 gives the full variable domain: KAGVTQTPRYLIKTRGQQVTLSCSPISGHRSVSWYQQTPGQGLQFLFEYFSETQRNKGNFPGRFSGRQFSNSRSEMNVSTLELGDSALYLCASSPQTGSKLFFGSGTQLSVL.

The V gene is TRBV7-8, the J gene TRBJ2-3; D is ambiguous. The CDR3 extends over 13 amino acids. Trimming took off 8 bases at V and 0 bases at J, with 9 bases between the two ends. The germline V gene encodes CDR1 SGHVS and CDR2 FQNEAQ. The CDR3 DNA follows: TGTGCCAGCGCGGTCCTTAGCACAGATACGCAGTATTTT. This gives the protein CASAVLSTDTQYF.

This chain links TRBV21-1 with TRBJ2-7. TRBV21-1 is marked as a pseudogene. The CDR3 spans 12 residues. This CDR3 is CASRKGSYEQYF. The DNA of the CDR3 is TGTGCCAGCAGAAAAGGGTCCTACGAGCAGTACTTC.

The J gene is TRBJ1-1, the V gene TRBV28, with D possibly matching TRBD1 (6 bases). Trimming stripped 7 bases from V and 6 bases from J, with 9 bases between. Germline values: CDR1 MDHEN, CDR2 SYDVKM. CDR3 size: 11 residues. The CDR3 coding sequence is TGTGCCAGCATCGAGGGGGCTGAAGCTTTCTTT. Residues: CASIEGAEAFF.

The rearrangement joins TRBV28 to TRBJ1-1; D remains unclear. Per germline, CDR1 MDHEN and CDR2 SYDVKM. This CDR3 is built from 14 residues. Trimming left V 6 bases short and J 1 base short, with 12 bases between. The CDR3 loop is CASRPTGANTEAFF. The DNA for the CDR3 is TGTGCCAGCAGGCCAACGGGAGCGAACACTGAAGCTTTCTTT.

The V call is TRBV27, the J call TRBJ1-1; D may be TRBD1 (5 bases). Germline V CDR1 and CDR2: MNHEY, SMNVEV (reference sequence). The length of the CDR3 is 14 residues. Trimming pared 2 bases from V and 1 base from J, leaving 8 bases between. CDR3 nucleotide sequence: TGTGCCAGCAGTTTAACAGGTGGGAACACTGAAGCTTTCTTT. Protein: CASSLTGGNTEAFF.

J is TRBJ1-1 and V is TRBV4-1; 8 bases agree with TRBD1. After removal of 3 bases from V and 5 bases from J, the junction contained 8 bases not matched to a gene. Germline V gives CDR1 MGHRA, CDR2 YSYEKL. CDR3 length: 15 residues. CDR3 sequence: CASSHPGQGETEAFF. The CDR3 nucleotides are TGCGCCAGCAGCCACCCCGGACAGGGAGAGACTGAAGCTTTCTTT.

The genes are TRBV18 and TRBJ2-3; TRBD2 matches 8 bases. The J segment lost 7 bases and the V segment lost 0 bases, leaving 6 bases of the junction unmatched. Germline CDR1 reads KGHSH; CDR2 reads LQKENI. The CDR3 runs 15 residues. CDR3: CASSPPETSAYTQYF. In DNA form, the CDR3 reads TGTGCCAGCTCACCACCAGAGACTAGCGCCTATACGCAGTATTTT. Variable domain in full (rest from reference TRBV18 and TRBJ2-3): NAGVMQNPRHLVRRRGQEARLRCSPMKGHSHVYWYRQLPEEGLKFMVYLQKENIIDESGMPKERFSAEFPKEGPSILRIQQVVRGDSAAYFCASSPPETSAYTQYFGPGTRLTVL.

The chain joins TRBV30 to TRBJ1-5; D perhaps matches TRBD1 (6 bases). CDR3 size: 13 residues. V was trimmed by 5 bases and J by 7 bases, leaving 15 bases between them. The germline V gene encodes CDR1 GTSNPN and CDR2 SVGIG (reference sequence). The CDR3: CAWGGAGDQPQHF. For the CDR3, the DNA is TGTGCCTGGGGGGGGGCAGGGGACCAGCCCCAGCATTTT. Using reference TRBV30 and TRBJ1-5 for the parts outside the CDR3, the full variable domain is SQTIHQWPATLVQPVGSPLSLECTVEGTSNPNLYWYRQAAGRGLQLLFYSVGIGQISSEVPQNLSASRPQDRQFILSSKKLLLSDSGFYLCAWGGAGDQPQHFGDGTRLSIL.

The rearrangement uses TRBV30 and TRBJ1-4; D uncertain. The germline CDR1 and CDR2 sequences are GTSNPN and SVGIG (reference sequence). The CDR3 is 13 amino acids. The V gene lost 5 bases and the J gene lost 4 bases, with 11 bases spanning the gap. DNA for the CDR3: TGTGCCTGGGGTGGGGAGAGTAATGAAAAACTGTTTTTT. Translating gives CAWGGESNEKLFF.

V and J are TRBV7-9 and TRBJ1-2, with 8 positions matching TRBD1. The CDR3 length is 14 residues. Germline trimming cut 3 bases from V and 8 bases from J; bases unmatched to any gene: 8. From germline, CDR1 is SEHNR and CDR2 FQNEAQ (reference sequence). This CDR3 reads CASSFGQGGEGYTF. Written as DNA, the CDR3 is TGTGCCAGCAGCTTCGGACAGGGTGGCGAAGGCTACACCTTC.

V usage is TRBV10-1 and J usage is TRBJ1-5, with 8 bases fitting TRBD1. The length of the CDR3 is 13 residues. The germline gives CDR1 WNHNN, CDR2 SYGVQD (reference sequence). With 2 bases clipped from V and 7 bases from J, the junction kept 1 base outside the gene matches. Here the CDR3 DNA reads TGCGCCAGCAGTGAGGGACAGGGCCAGCCCCAGCATTTT. Protein sequence: CASSEGQGQPQHF.